This is a list of T cell receptor beta chains from one sample in a study of cytomegalovirus exposure and HLA in healthy donors. Sequencing was performed with immunoSEQ multiplex PCR; in TCRdb, only in-frame clones are kept and a portion is missing. The table has some 200,000 clones, approximately 86% seen once. The sample consisted of PBMCs. The source is a man aged 25 to 40 in good health and CMV-seropositive. Each CDR3 is given with its conserved first and last residue. The D gene is left open where the match is weak. Size is omitted from some rows. Given values are once, few, many or a class for expanded clones.

d_call clone_size j_call v_call cdr3_aa cdr3_nt
- - TRBJ1-1 TRBV29-1 CSVETLTENTEAFF TGCAGCGTTGAAACCTTGACGGAGAACACTGAAGCTTTCTTT
- few TRBJ2-2 TRBV4-1 CASSQSNLGSGELFF TGCGCCAGCAGCCAATCCAACCTGGGGTCCGGGGAGCTGTTTTTT
TRBD2 - TRBJ2-3 TRBV7-9 CASSLGLAGGKDTQYF TGTGCCAGCAGCTTAGGTCTAGCGGGAGGGAAAGATACGCAGTATTTT
- - TRBJ2-7 TRBV13 CASSSRVKGDEQYF TGTGCCAGCAGCTCAAGGGTTAAGGGGGACGAGCAGTACTTC
TRBD1 once TRBJ1-5 TRBV2 CASSTTQGVGNQPQHF TGTGCCAGCAGTACTACCCAGGGGGTCGGCAATCAGCCCCAGCATTTT
- - TRBJ1-1 TRBV6-4 CASSDPGTEAFF TGTGCCAGCAGCGACCCCGGGACGGAAGCTTTCTTT
- - TRBJ2-7 TRBV25-1 CASSELLGKQYF TGTGCCAGCAGTGAACTTCTGGGAAAGCAGTACTTC
- - TRBJ1-5 TRBV6-4 CASSSGINQPQHF TGTGCCAGCAGTTCAGGGATCAATCAGCCCCAGCATTTT
- - TRBJ2-5 TRBV18 CASSRRAEQETQYF TGTGCCAGCTCACGACGGGCGGAACAAGAGACCCAGTACTTC
- - TRBJ2-7 TRBV30 CAWRRTVAGYEQYF TGTGCCTGGAGGAGAACAGTGGCTGGGTACGAGCAGTACTTC
- - TRBJ2-2 TRBV28 CASSLSFGGELFF TGTGCCAGCAGTTTATCATTCGGCGGGGAGCTGTTTTTT
TRBD1 - TRBJ1-2 TRBV27 CASSSRDSYGYTF TGTGCCAGCAGTTCCCGGGACAGCTATGGCTACACCTTC
- - TRBJ2-3 TRBV27 CASSFRSSTDTQYF TGTGCCAGCAGTTTCAGGTCTAGCACAGATACGCAGTATTTT
TRBD1 - TRBJ2-3 TRBV5-1 CASSRGQRDTDTQYF TGCGCCAGCAGCCGGGGACAGCGAGACACAGATACGCAGTATTTT
TRBD2 - TRBJ2-7 TRBV27 CASSLGTSFREQYF TGTGCCAGCAGTTTAGGGACTAGTTTTCGGGAGCAGTACTTC
- - TRBJ1-6 TRBV6-1 CASSEGGTLNSPLHF TGTGCCAGCAGTGAAGGGGGGACACTCAATTCACCCCTCCACTTT
- - TRBJ2-7 TRBV11-2 CASSLSGRGHEQYF TGTGCCAGCAGCTTATCCGGCAGGGGCCACGAGCAGTACTTC
- - TRBJ2-7 TRBV12-5 CASGFRAALNSPYEQYF TGTGCTAGTGGTTTTCGGGCTGCCCTAAATTCCCCCTACGAGCAGTACTTC
- - TRBJ1-4 TRBV11-2 CASSLDRQIIYEKLFF TGTGCCAGCAGCTTAGACCGACAGATAATTTATGAAAAACTGTTTTTT
- - TRBJ2-1 TRBV21-1 CASSKRGGSHGEQFF TGTGCCAGCAGCAAAAGAGGGGGGTCGCACGGGGAGCAGTTCTTC
TRBD1 - TRBJ2-2 TRBV29-1 CSVEIRGQGALTGELFF TGCAGCGTTGAAATTAGGGGTCAGGGGGCGTTGACCGGGGAGCTGTTTTTT
- - TRBJ1-4 TRBV7-2 CASSLMGTDEKLFF TGTGCCAGCAGCTTAATGGGTACGGATGAAAAACTGTTTTTT
- - TRBJ2-1 TRBV5-6 CASSLSDEQFF TGTGCCAGCAGCTTGAGTGATGAGCAGTTCTTC
- - TRBJ1-2 TRBV7-9 CASSSDTNYGYTF TGTGCCAGCAGCTCGGACACTAACTATGGCTACACCTTC
TRBD2 few TRBJ2-7 TRBV4-1 CASSQGWRTSGIGEQYF TGCGCCAGCAGCCAAGGGTGGAGGACTAGCGGGATTGGGGAGCAGTACTTC
- - TRBJ1-5 TRBV19 CASSIQAPAYSNQPQHF TGTGCCAGTAGTATACAGGCTCCAGCTTATAGCAATCAGCCCCAGCATTTT
- - TRBJ2-7 TRBV6-1 CASSEWRESSSYEQYF TGTGCCAGCAGTGAATGGCGGGAATCCAGCTCCTACGAGCAGTACTTC
- once TRBJ1-5 TRBV5-1 CASSLDWGPYQPQHF TGCGCCAGCAGCTTGGATTGGGGCCCTTATCAGCCCCAGCATTTT
- - TRBJ1-1 TRBV6-1 CASSVTRALRGNTEAFF TGTGCCAGCAGTGTAACCCGGGCCTTACGGGGGAACACTGAAGCTTTCTTT